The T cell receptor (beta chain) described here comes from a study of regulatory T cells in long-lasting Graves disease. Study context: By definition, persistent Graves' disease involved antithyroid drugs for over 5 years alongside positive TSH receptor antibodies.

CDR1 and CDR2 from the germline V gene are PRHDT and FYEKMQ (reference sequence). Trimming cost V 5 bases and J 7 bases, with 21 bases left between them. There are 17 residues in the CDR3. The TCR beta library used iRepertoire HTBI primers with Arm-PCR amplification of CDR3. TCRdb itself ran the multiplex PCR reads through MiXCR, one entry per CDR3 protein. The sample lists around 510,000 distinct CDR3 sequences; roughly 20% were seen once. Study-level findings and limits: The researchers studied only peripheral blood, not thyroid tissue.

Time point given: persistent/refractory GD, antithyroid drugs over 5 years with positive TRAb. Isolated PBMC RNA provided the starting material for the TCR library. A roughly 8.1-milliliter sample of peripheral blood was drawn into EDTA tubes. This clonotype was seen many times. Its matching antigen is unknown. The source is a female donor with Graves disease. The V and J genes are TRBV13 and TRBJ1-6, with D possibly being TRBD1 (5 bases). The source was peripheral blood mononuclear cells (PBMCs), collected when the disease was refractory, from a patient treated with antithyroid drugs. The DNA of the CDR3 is TGTGCCAGCAGCCCTCTGGGGGGAAGGCTCGGAAATTCACCCCTCCACTTT. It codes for CASSPLGGRLGNSPLHF.